This is a list of T cell receptor beta chains from one sample in a study of cytomegalovirus exposure and HLA in healthy donors. Sequencing used immunoSEQ multiplex PCR; TCRdb keeps in-frame clones, though not all of them. The listing records 100,000 to 150,000 clones. The material sequenced was PBMCs. These receptors all come from a woman aged 40 to 50 in good health and CMV-seronegative. Each CDR3 is given with its conserved first and last residue. A D gene is named only where the DNA matches it firmly.

J gene: TRBJ1-1
D gene: TRBD1
V gene: TRBV7-3
CDR3 DNA: TGTGCCAGCAGGACAGGGACGAACACTGAAGCTTTCTTT
CDR3 protein: CASRTGTNTEAFF

J gene: TRBJ1-1
D gene: TRBD1
V gene: TRBV2
CDR3 DNA: TGTGCCAGCAGTGACGCCCGACAGGGGCAAGGTGGACGTACTGAAGCTTTCTTT
CDR3 protein: CASSDARQGQGGRTEAFF

J gene: TRBJ2-3
D gene: TRBD2
V gene: TRBV6-4
CDR3 DNA: TGTGCCAGCAGTGGACGAGCGGGGAGGCACACAGATACGCAGTATTTT
CDR3 protein: CASSGRAGRHTDTQYF

J gene: TRBJ2-3
D gene: TRBD2
V gene: TRBV11-2
CDR3 DNA: TGTGCCAGCAGCAACGTGAATCGGGGGGGGCATGTAGATACGCAGTATTTT
CDR3 protein: CASSNVNRGGHVDTQYF

J gene: TRBJ2-5
D gene: -
V gene: TRBV7-2
CDR3 DNA: TGTGCCAGCAGCCAAGCGGCGGGGAGGGGGACAGAGACCCAGTACTTC
CDR3 protein: CASSQAAGRGTETQYF

J gene: TRBJ2-1
D gene: -
V gene: TRBV11-1
CDR3 DNA: TGTGCCAGCAGCCGCCGGGATCGGGGGTACAATGAGCAGTTCTTC
CDR3 protein: CASSRRDRGYNEQFF

J gene: TRBJ2-6
D gene: -
V gene: TRBV11-2
CDR3 DNA: TGTGCCAGCAGCTTAGCCCGAGCTGGGGCCAACGTCCTGACTTTC
CDR3 protein: CASSLARAGANVLTF

J gene: TRBJ1-1
D gene: TRBD1
V gene: TRBV2
CDR3 DNA: TGTGCCAGCGGGCGGACAGGGCCCATGAACACTGAAGCTTTCTTT
CDR3 protein: CASGRTGPMNTEAFF

J gene: TRBJ1-2
D gene: TRBD1
V gene: TRBV29-1
CDR3 DNA: TGCAGCGGGGACAGGGATGGCTACACCTTC
CDR3 protein: CSGDRDGYTF

J gene: TRBJ1-1
D gene: -
V gene: TRBV5-4
CDR3 DNA: TGTGCCAGCAGCACACGGAGAGGCCAGAACACTGAAGCTTTCTTT
CDR3 protein: CASSTRRGQNTEAFF

J gene: TRBJ2-3
D gene: TRBD2
V gene: TRBV7-6
CDR3 DNA: TGTGCCAGCAGCTTTCTCGGGGGGGTACCCACAGATACGCAGTATTTT
CDR3 protein: CASSFLGGVPTDTQYF

J gene: TRBJ2-7
D gene: TRBD1
V gene: TRBV6-1
CDR3 DNA: TGTGCCAGCAGTCGGGAAGGGGGCCCCTACGAGCAGTACTTC
CDR3 protein: CASSREGGPYEQYF

J gene: TRBJ1-1
D gene: -
V gene: TRBV7-6
CDR3 DNA: TGTGCCAGCAGCCCGAGGGTGTTGGACACTGAAGCTTTCTTT
CDR3 protein: CASSPRVLDTEAFF

J gene: TRBJ1-1
D gene: TRBD1
V gene: TRBV28
CDR3 DNA: TGTGCCAGCAGTCTCGCAGGGGGTAGGACTGAAGCTTTCTTT
CDR3 protein: CASSLAGGRTEAFF

J gene: TRBJ1-6
D gene: TRBD1
V gene: TRBV7-9
CDR3 DNA: TGTGCCAGCAGCTGGGTGACAGGGGTCTTCTCACCCCTCCACTTT
CDR3 protein: CASSWVTGVFSPLHF

J gene: TRBJ1-6
D gene: -
V gene: TRBV7-9
CDR3 DNA: TGTGCCAGCAGCTTAGCGCAGGGAGGTAGAGGGTATAATTCACCCCTCCACTTT
CDR3 protein: CASSLAQGGRGYNSPLHF

J gene: TRBJ1-5
D gene: -
V gene: TRBV10-3
CDR3 DNA: TGTGCCATCAGTGGAGGGCATGGCAATCAGCCCCAGCATTTT
CDR3 protein: CAISGGHGNQPQHF

J gene: TRBJ2-6
D gene: -
V gene: TRBV18
CDR3 DNA: TGTGCCAGCTCAGGAGGCATGTTCCTCTCTGGGGCCAACGTCCTGACTTTC
CDR3 protein: CASSGGMFLSGANVLTF

J gene: TRBJ2-2
D gene: TRBD1
V gene: TRBV18
CDR3 DNA: TGTGCCAGCTCACGAACAGGGGTGGACACCGGGGAGCTGTTTTTT
CDR3 protein: CASSRTGVDTGELFF

J gene: TRBJ1-5
D gene: -
V gene: TRBV2
CDR3 DNA: TGTGCCAGCAGTCTGGACACCTCCTCGAATCATTTT
CDR3 protein: CASSLDTSSNHF

J gene: TRBJ1-2
D gene: -
V gene: TRBV11-2
CDR3 DNA: TGTGCCAGCAGCTTATGGGGGGGAGATCGAGGGGGCTACACCTTC
CDR3 protein: CASSLWGGDRGGYTF

J gene: TRBJ1-5
D gene: -
V gene: TRBV7-9
CDR3 DNA: TGTGCCAGCAGCGACACAGAGCCCCATCAACCCCAGCATTTT
CDR3 protein: CASSDTEPHQPQHF

J gene: TRBJ1-6
D gene: TRBD1
V gene: TRBV5-1
CDR3 DNA: TGCGCCAGCAGCTCTGAAGGACAGGGGGAGTCACCCCTCCACTTT
CDR3 protein: CASSSEGQGESPLHF

J gene: TRBJ2-5
D gene: TRBD1
V gene: TRBV6-5
CDR3 DNA: TGTGCCAGCAGGATCCAACAGGGGGAGACCCAGTACTTC
CDR3 protein: CASRIQQGETQYF

J gene: TRBJ2-5
D gene: TRBD1
V gene: TRBV5-8
CDR3 DNA: TGTGCCAGCAGCTTAAGGGACAGGGCCGGGAGGAAAGAGACCCAGTACTTC
CDR3 protein: CASSLRDRAGRKETQYF

J gene: TRBJ1-6
D gene: TRBD1
V gene: TRBV4-1
CDR3 DNA: TGCGCCAGCAGCCCGGACAGGGGGTCCCCCTATAATTCACCCCTCCACTTT
CDR3 protein: CASSPDRGSPYNSPLHF

J gene: TRBJ2-3
D gene: -
V gene: TRBV19
CDR3 DNA: TGTGCCAGTAGTTTTCGGCGGACAAACCCCACAGATACGCAGTATTTT
CDR3 protein: CASSFRRTNPTDTQYF

J gene: TRBJ2-3
D gene: -
V gene: TRBV7-9
CDR3 DNA: TGTGCCAGCAGTCCCCCAGGGACAGATACGCAGTATTTT
CDR3 protein: CASSPPGTDTQYF

J gene: TRBJ1-5
D gene: -
V gene: TRBV18
CDR3 DNA: TGTGCCAGCTCGCGACGGCGGGGCAATCAGCCCCAGCATTTT
CDR3 protein: CASSRRRGNQPQHF

J gene: TRBJ2-4
D gene: TRBD1
V gene: TRBV7-2
CDR3 DNA: TGTGCCAGCAGCTCCGCGGGACAGGGGGCCGGAGGCAAAAACATTCAGTACTTC
CDR3 protein: CASSSAGQGAGGKNIQYF

J gene: TRBJ1-3
D gene: -
V gene: TRBV10-3
CDR3 DNA: TGTGCCATCAGTGACCGCGGTCAAACTGGAAACACCATATATTTT
CDR3 protein: CAISDRGQTGNTIYF

J gene: TRBJ2-3
D gene: TRBD2
V gene: TRBV5-1
CDR3 DNA: TGCGCCAGCAGCTTGGCAGCGGGGACTAGCACAGATACGCAGTATTTT
CDR3 protein: CASSLAAGTSTDTQYF

J gene: TRBJ1-5
D gene: -
V gene: TRBV5-5
CDR3 DNA: TGTGCCAGCAGCCTGACTCCCATTTTTCTTTGGGGCAATCAGCCCCAGCATTTT
CDR3 protein: CASSLTPIFLWGNQPQHF

J gene: TRBJ2-5
D gene: TRBD1
V gene: TRBV10-3
CDR3 DNA: TGTGCCATCAGTGAGACCGGGACAGGGCAAGAGACCCAGTACTTC
CDR3 protein: CAISETGTGQETQYF

J gene: TRBJ2-7
D gene: -
V gene: TRBV4-3
CDR3 DNA: TGCGCCAGCAGCCAAGTTAAAAACAGGGACTACGAGCAGTACTTC
CDR3 protein: CASSQVKNRDYEQYF

J gene: TRBJ1-2
D gene: TRBD1
V gene: TRBV28
CDR3 DNA: TGTGCCAGCAGCTACAATGGGGACAGGGGGCGCCCCTATGGCTACACCTTC
CDR3 protein: CASSYNGDRGRPYGYTF

J gene: TRBJ2-3
D gene: TRBD1
V gene: TRBV28
CDR3 DNA: TGTGCCAGCAGTTTATTTGGCAGGGGGGATACGCAGTATTTT
CDR3 protein: CASSLFGRGDTQYF

J gene: TRBJ2-1
D gene: TRBD2
V gene: TRBV6-5
CDR3 DNA: TGTGCCAGCAGAATGGCGGGACTACTTGACAATGAGCAGTTCTTC
CDR3 protein: CASRMAGLLDNEQFF

J gene: TRBJ2-3
D gene: -
V gene: TRBV4-3
CDR3 DNA: TGCGCCAGCAGCCAAACCCCCCAGGGGCCGACGGATACGCAGTATTTT
CDR3 protein: CASSQTPQGPTDTQYF

J gene: TRBJ1-3
D gene: -
V gene: TRBV27
CDR3 DNA: TGCCGGAGAGGCTCTGGAAACACCATATATTTT
CDR3 protein: CRRGSGNTIYF

J gene: TRBJ1-4
D gene: -
V gene: TRBV5-4
CDR3 DNA: TGTGCCAGCAGCTTGGCCCATCAGGGAAATGAAAAACTGTTTTTT
CDR3 protein: CASSLAHQGNEKLFF